These 3 T cell receptor beta chains were sequenced from one sample in a study of T-cell reconstitution after alpha-beta-depleted transplantation in children. As it was prepared, the TCRbeta library received unique molecular identifiers. TCRdb ran MiXCR on the PCR reads and lists one entry per CDR3 protein. The sample has some 290,000 distinct CDR3 sequences, approximately 9.6% seen once. The sequenced sample was PBMCs from the stem cell graft donor, obtained from the stem cell graft. All receptors derive from a human donor who donated a stem cell graft to a child with SCID.

As for this clonotype: One base away lies a much larger clone, so this may be a sequencing read error. Here the CDR3 omits its conserved ending phenylalanine or tryptophan, so a read error is the likely source. The chain couples TRBV3-1 to TRBJ2-5, with TRBD2 matching 11 bases. J gave up 4 bases and V 4 bases, and 2 bases lay outside the gene matches. This CDR3 is 14 amino acids long. CDR1 and CDR2 from the germline V gene are LGHDT and YNNKEL (reference sequence). CDR3 in amino acids: CASSPGTSGETQYL. CDR3 nucleotides: TGTGCCAGCAGCCCAGGGACTAGCGGAGAGACCCAGTACTTA.

The rearrangement uses TRBV7-9 and TRBJ2-1; the match to TRBD1 covers 10 bases. Germline loops: CDR1 SEHNR, CDR2 FQNEAQ (reference sequence). The CDR3 covers 17 residues. The V segment lost 1 base and the J segment 9 bases; nucleotides outside the gene matches: 12. Written as DNA, the CDR3 is TGTGCCAGCAGCTTAGAGTTGGGACAGGGGAGAACGTGTGAGCAGTTCTTC. Its protein is CASSLELGQGRTCEQFF.

CDR3 coding DNA: TGCGCCAGCAGCCAACTCCCCGGGACACTACATCAGCCCCAGCATTTT. Translation: CASSQLPGTLHQPQHF. The V and J genes are TRBV4-1 and TRBJ1-5; possibly TRBD1 for D (6 bases). The germline V gene has CDR1 MGHRA and CDR2 YSYEKL. The CDR3 consists of 16 residues. V was clipped by 2 bases and J by 5 bases, with 16 bases between them.